These 22 T cell receptor beta chains were all obtained from the same sample, sequenced in a study of blood T cell repertoires in COVID-19. Profiled with immunoSEQ multiplex PCR; TCRdb holds only in-frame clones, not every one. The repertoire holds 6,400 or so clones, with roughly nine tenths as singletons. The sequenced sample consisted of peripheral blood. The receptors were gathered from a human donor in a cohort sampled during active COVID-19. The donor label of this sample is uncertain.

The chain carries TRBV7-2 and TRBJ2-7; weak D call: TRBD2 (7 bases). CDR1 is SGHTA, CDR2 FQGNSA, per germline. The CDR3 has 17 amino acids. Trimming removed 5 bases at V and 2 bases at J, with 22 bases between. CDR3 residues: CASSHTRGAGAAYEQYF. The DNA of the CDR3 is TGTGCCAGCAGCCACACTAGGGGCGCGGGGGCTGCCTACGAGCAGTACTTC.

This clone was found once. This chain connects TRBV7-9 to TRBJ2-2, with D maybe TRBD2 (5 bases). The CDR3 totals 14 residues. CDR1 is SEHNR, CDR2 FQNEAQ, per germline (reference sequence). Trimming took off 0 bases at V and 4 bases at J, with 6 bases between the two ends. The CDR3 loop is CASSLAGSTGELFF. The CDR3 DNA follows: TGTGCCAGCAGCTTAGCAGGGAGCACCGGGGAGCTGTTTTTT. Drawing the rest from reference TRBV7-9 and TRBJ2-2, the complete variable domain is DTGVSQNPRHKITKRGQNVTFRCDPISEHNRLYWYRQTLGQGPEFLTYFQNEAQLEKSRLLSDRFSAERPKGSFSTLEIQRTEQGDSAMYLCASSLAGSTGELFFGEGSRLTVL.

The V call is TRBV28, the J call TRBJ2-7, with D perhaps matching TRBD2 (6 bases). CDR3 size: 14 residues. Trimming took off 6 bases at V and 3 bases at J, with 15 bases between the two ends. Germline V gene data show CDR1 as MDHEN and CDR2 as SYDVKM. CDR3 residues: CASRRLVGRYEQYF. Written as DNA, the CDR3 is TGTGCCAGCAGAAGACTAGTAGGCCGCTACGAGCAGTACTTC.

The chain carries TRBV19 and TRBJ2-1; D gene uncertain. Per germline, CDR1 LNHDA and CDR2 SQIVND (reference sequence). CDR3 length equals 14 residues. The germline V and J ends were trimmed by 3 bases and 3 bases, with 9 bases remaining between them. The CDR3 region has the DNA TGTGCCAGTAGTATGCTAGACGGCTACAATGAGCAGTTCTTC. Translating gives CASSMLDGYNEQFF.

This chain joins TRBV4-1 and TRBJ2-2, with D maybe TRBD1 (8 bases). Germline assignment: CDR1 MGHRA and CDR2 YSYEKL. The CDR3 is made up of 15 amino acids. Trimming pared 5 bases from V and 5 bases from J, leaving 15 bases between. Written as DNA, the CDR3 is TGCGCCAGCAGCTTTGGACAGGGAGGGACCGGGGAGCTGTTTTTT. Its translation: CASSFGQGGTGELFF.

The genes are TRBV5-1 and TRBJ1-6; 8 bases fit TRBD1. Germline-derived CDR1 and CDR2 are SGHRS and YFSETQ. The CDR3 has 14 amino acids. Germline trimming cut 4 bases from V and 10 bases from J; bases unmatched to any gene: 7. CDR3 DNA sequence: TGCGCCAGCAGCCCCGGACAGGGCCGATCACCCCTCCACTTT. Its protein product is CASSPGQGRSPLHF. The complete variable domain, with remaining parts taken from reference TRBV5-1 and TRBJ1-6, reads KAGVTQTPRYLIKTRGQQVTLSCSPISGHRSVSWYQQTPGQGLQFLFEYFSETQRNKGNFPGRFSGRQFSNSRSEMNVSTLELGDSALYLCASSPGQGRSPLHFGNGTRLTVT.

The J gene is TRBJ2-5, the V gene TRBV5-1; the D gene is possibly TRBD2 (5 bases). V shed 0 bases and J shed 2 bases, with 17 bases lying between them. Germline lookup yields CDR1 SGHRS and CDR2 YFSETQ. This CDR3 has 17 amino acids. The CDR3 protein is CASSLGTRGRGQETQYF. The CDR3 DNA is TGCGCCAGCAGCTTGGGGACTCGAGGGAGAGGGCAAGAGACCCAGTACTTC.

The chain has TRBV5-6 and TRBJ2-2; 16 positions match TRBD2. CDR3 size: 17 residues. V was pared by 4 bases and J by 5 bases, with 5 bases of the junction left unmatched. Germline CDR1 and CDR2: SGHDT and YYEEEE. For the CDR3, the DNA is TGTGCCAGCAGCAGGGGACTAGCGGGAGGGAGGACCGGGGAGCTGTTTTTT. Encoded protein: CASSRGLAGGRTGELFF.

The rearrangement links TRBV30 to TRBJ1-2; perhaps TRBD1 as D (5 bases). The V gene lost 0 bases and the J gene lost 5 bases, with 10 bases spanning the gap. The germline V gene has CDR1 GTSNPN and CDR2 SVGIG (reference sequence). This CDR3 has 13 amino acids. CDR3 DNA: TGTGCCTGGAGTGTAGGGCAGGGTTATGGCTACACCTTC. Amino acid sequence: CAWSVGQGYGYTF.

The rearrangement joins TRBV10-3 to TRBJ2-5, with TRBD1 matching 9 bases. Germline assignment: CDR1 ENHRY and CDR2 SYGVKD. Trimming removed 2 bases from V and 5 bases from J; junction bases left unmatched: 0. There are 13 residues in the CDR3. The DNA for the CDR3 is TGTGCCATCAGTGAGGGGACAGGGGAGACCCAGTACTTC. The encoded protein is CAISEGTGETQYF.

The chain carries TRBV10-1 and TRBJ2-2; TRBD1 aligns across 11 bases. There are 15 residues in the CDR3. Germline V gene lookup returns CDR1 WNHNN and CDR2 SYGVQD (reference sequence). V trimming: 5 bases; J trimming: 7 bases; junction bases outside the gene matches: 6. Written as DNA, the CDR3 is TGCGCCAGCAGTAAGGGACAGGGGGATATCGGGGAGCTGTTTTTT. It encodes CASSKGQGDIGELFF.

Only a few counts were recorded for this clone. The rearrangement links TRBV11-2 to TRBJ2-7, with a tentative D call TRBD2 (7 bases). This CDR3 has 14 amino acids. Germline V lookup: CDR1 SGHAT, CDR2 FQNNGV. The V end lost 1 base, the J end lost 3 bases, and 10 bases lay between the germline ends. CDR3 bases: TGTGCCAGCAGCTTAGTGGGAGGGGGCTACGAGCAGTACTTC. Protein sequence: CASSLVGGGYEQYF.

The chain joins TRBV7-9 to TRBJ2-5, with TRBD1 identical over 9 bases. Germline values: CDR1 SEHNR, CDR2 FQNEAQ (reference sequence). This CDR3 has 14 residues. V trimming: 2 bases; J trimming: 5 bases; junction bases outside the gene matches: 3. The CDR3 reads CASSLSGTGETQYF. CDR3 DNA: TGTGCCAGCAGCTTAAGTGGGACAGGGGAGACCCAGTACTTC.

V usage is TRBV5-1 and J usage is TRBJ1-2, with 7 bases matching TRBD1. CDR1 is SGHRS and CDR2 is YFSETQ in the germline V gene. The V segment lost 4 bases and the J segment 1 base; nucleotides outside the gene matches: 10. The CDR3 has 16 residues. For the CDR3, the DNA is TGCGCCAGCAGCCCGGCGACAGGGCCCCGTAACTATGGCTACACCTTC. It is translated as CASSPATGPRNYGYTF.

The count of this clone is one. This chain joins TRBV7-8 and TRBJ1-5, with TRBD1 matching 7 bases. Germline CDR1 is SGHVS and CDR2 is FQNEAQ. The CDR3 covers 17 residues. J was trimmed by 6 bases and V by 2 bases; bases with no gene match: 13. This CDR3 reads CASSLFRRQGVRQPQHF. In DNA, the CDR3 is TGTGCCAGCAGCTTATTTCGCCGGCAGGGGGTGCGTCAGCCCCAGCATTTT.

This chain connects TRBV5-1 to TRBJ2-2; TRBD1 might be the D (6 bases). With 0 bases removed from V and 2 bases from J, the gap between germline ends came to 11 bases. Germline assignment: CDR1 SGHRS and CDR2 YFSETQ. The CDR3 loop spans 16 amino acids. CDR3: CASSLVRTANTGELFF. The CDR3 DNA reads as TGCGCCAGCAGCTTGGTCCGGACAGCTAACACCGGGGAGCTGTTTTTT. The complete variable domain, with remaining parts taken from reference TRBV5-1 and TRBJ2-2, reads KAGVTQTPRYLIKTRGQQVTLSCSPISGHRSVSWYQQTPGQGLQFLFEYFSETQRNKGNFPGRFSGRQFSNSRSEMNVSTLELGDSALYLCASSLVRTANTGELFFGEGSRLTVL.

The gene calls are TRBV14 and TRBJ2-3; D is possibly TRBD2 (6 bases). The ends were cut back, 1 base at V and 1 base at J, with 15 bases in the middle. The CDR3 consists of 17 residues. Germline V gives CDR1 SGHDN, CDR2 FVKESK. CDR3 protein: CASSQVFRLGGTDTQYF. The CDR3 coding sequence is TGTGCCAGCAGCCAAGTGTTTCGACTAGGAGGCACAGATACGCAGTATTTT.

The genes are TRBV2 and TRBJ1-2; TRBD1 agrees at 7 bases. Germline V gives CDR1 SNHLY, CDR2 FYNNEI. The CDR3 extends over 14 amino acids. V shed 6 bases and J 3 bases; nucleotides not matched to a gene: 7. For the CDR3, the DNA is TGTGCCAGCAGCGCGGACAGGACCCACTATGGCTACACCTTC. Protein: CASSADRTHYGYTF.

V gene TRBV5-1 combines with J gene TRBJ2-7; TRBD2 agrees at 7 bases. The CDR3 is 14 amino acids. V was pared by 0 bases and J by 2 bases, with 2 bases of the junction left unmatched. Germline values: CDR1 SGHRS, CDR2 YFSETQ. In DNA form, the CDR3 reads TGCGCCAGCAGCTTGGACAGCGGGGCCTACGAGCAGTACTTC. Translation: CASSLDSGAYEQYF. Full variable domain (rest looked up from reference TRBV5-1 and TRBJ2-7): KAGVTQTPRYLIKTRGQQVTLSCSPISGHRSVSWYQQTPGQGLQFLFEYFSETQRNKGNFPGRFSGRQFSNSRSEMNVSTLELGDSALYLCASSLDSGAYEQYFGPGTRLTVT.

This sequence joins TRBV5-1 and TRBJ1-6, with D possibly matching TRBD1 (5 bases). Germline V gene lookup returns CDR1 SGHRS and CDR2 YFSETQ. CDR3 size: 17 residues. The germline V and J ends were trimmed by 4 bases and 6 bases, with 20 bases remaining between them. The CDR3 nucleotides are TGCGCCAGCAGCCTGATGGAGACAGCCACGGGTAATTCACCCCTCCACTTT. The encoded protein is CASSLMETATGNSPLHF.

CDR3 in amino acids: CASSLEGQGVIANEKLFF. The CDR3 coding sequence is TGTGCCAGCAGCTTAGAAGGACAGGGGGTGATAGCTAATGAAAAACTGTTTTTT. This rearrangement joins TRBV11-2 to TRBJ1-4; 10 bases fit TRBD1. V gave up 0 bases and J gave up 3 bases; unmatched junction bases: 7. This CDR3 has 18 amino acids. From germline, CDR1 is SGHAT and CDR2 FQNNGV.

This clone was seen a few times. Here the CDR3 DNA reads TGCAGCGTTGAAGTTTCAGGGGTGGGGGAGACCCAGTACTTC. This codes for CSVEVSGVGETQYF. The V gene is TRBV29-1, the J gene TRBJ2-5; possibly TRBD1 for D (6 bases). V lost 1 base to trimming and J lost 5 bases, with 14 bases between them. The CDR3 loop spans 14 amino acids. Germline CDR1 is SQVTM and CDR2 is ANQGSEA.